What follows are 14 T cell receptor delta chains derived from one specimen sequenced in a study of DNA immune sequencing with unique molecular identifiers. All 8 TRDV and 4 TRDJ genes were targeted in 32-plex amplification of genomic DNA. A 12-nucleotide UMI was added during 3 barcoding PCR cycles before adapter PCR. TCRdb applied CATT to the multiplex PCR reads for clone calling. The sample holds about 5,200 delta-chain clones, approximately 10% seen once. The sample taken for sequencing was gamma-delta T cells enriched from blood buffy coat, or unenriched PBMCs (not recorded which). These receptor sequences come from a human donor in good health.

With respect to this clone: TCRdb records a much larger clone's protein for this DNA, with a difference at residue 11 that likely arises from a read error; the protein given is the translation of the DNA. The chain combines TRDV2 with TRDJ1; TRDD3 is a possible D gene (6 bases). The V gene's germline CDR1 is GEAIGNYY and CDR2 EKD. The CDR3 is made up of 20 amino acids. Between the trimmed V and J ends, which lost 0 bases and 0 bases, there was a span of 25 bases. The CDR3, as DNA: TGTGCCTGTGACACCCTGAGGGTTTCTGGGGCACACGAGTACACCGATAAACTCATCTTT. Translation gives CACDTLRVSGAHEYTDKLIF.

With regard to this clone: One base separates it from a far larger clone, so it is likely a read error. The DNA is left out, because the CDR3 cannot be placed on it with certainty; the CDR3 is given as TCRdb lists it. There is no J gene call, but TRAV29/DV5 is given as the V gene; the table's TRDD3 call for D was not verified on the DNA. In germline, CDR1 is NSMFDY, CDR2 ISSIKDK. Ends included, the CDR3 has 27 residues. The CDR3 sequence is CSVLLCSKHRCSLGSGRMGGLTAQLFF.

Of note for this clone: A far larger clone is just one base off, so this is likely a read error. The same CDR3 is also encoded by other DNA sequences in this sample. The chain has TRDV2 and TRDJ3, with 10 bases matching TRDD3. The CDR3 covers 20 residues. The germline V gene encodes CDR1 GEAIGNYY and CDR2 EKD. In DNA, the CDR3 is TGTGCCTGCGACACGAGTACTGGGGGATTCAGCTCCTGGGACACCCGACAGATGTTTTTC. Translating gives CACDTSTGGFSSWDTRQMFF.

This clone was counted ten times or more. This DNA's translation and the protein TCRdb lists, from a much larger clone, do not match at residue 4, likely due to a read error; the protein shown is translated from the DNA. CDR3 sequence: CACDQLGDRDDKLIF. For the CDR3, the DNA is TGTGCCTGTGACCAACTGGGGGATAGGGACGATAAACTCATCTTT. J is TRDJ1 and V is TRDV2; TRDD3 matches at 11 bases. This CDR3 spans 15 amino acids. The germline CDR1 and CDR2 sequences are GEAIGNYY and EKD. The junction had 6 bases not matched to a gene; V was cut back by 3 bases and J by 4 bases.

Comment on this clone: TCRdb assigns this DNA the protein of a much larger clone, which departs from its translation at residue 15; this likely reflects a read error, and the protein shown comes from translating the DNA. The gene calls are TRDV2 and TRDJ3; TRDD3 agrees at 9 bases. The germline CDR1 and CDR2 sequences are GEAIGNYY and EKD. The CDR3 covers 20 residues. The CDR3 DNA reads TGTGCCTGTGATCCCATTGTACTGGGGGAAAGCTCCTGGGACAGCCGACAGATGTTTTTC. Its protein is CACDPIVLGESSWDSRQMFF.

Comment on this clone: A far larger clone is a single base away, which makes a read error likely. The sample contains more than one DNA sequence encoding this CDR3. The genes are TRDV2 and TRDJ1; 7 bases are shared with TRDD3. The CDR3 extends over 17 amino acids. Germline values: CDR1 GEAIGNYY, CDR2 EKD. DNA of the CDR3: TGTGCCTGCGACACCCTCGTGTTGGGGGAGAACACCGATAAACTCATCTTT. Translated, it gives CACDTLVLGENTDKLIF.

On this clone itself: TCRdb records a much larger clone's protein for this DNA, with a difference at residue 9 that likely arises from a read error; the protein given is the translation of the DNA. The V gene is TRDV2, the J gene TRDJ1, with D hard to call. Germline CDR1 and CDR2: GEAIGNYY and EKD. The CDR3 covers 14 residues. V was clipped by 0 bases and J by 2 bases, with 9 bases between them. CDR3 sequence reads: CACDTVALTDKLIF. CDR3 in DNA: TGTGCCTGTGACACCGTCGCGCTAACCGATAAACTCATCTTT.

On this clone itself: The protein TCRdb gives is from a much larger clone and does not agree with this DNA's translation at residue 14, likely a read error; the protein shown here comes from the DNA. V usage is TRDV2 and J usage is TRDJ1; 8 bases are a match to TRDD3. CDR1 GEAIGNYY and CDR2 EKD come from the germline V gene. The CDR3 length is 17 residues. CDR3 DNA sequence: TGTGCCTGTGACACCTTAACTGGGGGGCATGACACCGATATACTCATCTTT. It is translated as CACDTLTGGHDTDILIF.

Of note for this clone: Translating this DNA gives a protein that differs at residue 13 from the TCRdb one, which belongs to a much larger clone; a read error is likely, and the protein shown is this translation. CDR3 in DNA: TGTGCCTGTGACACCCTGAGGGTTTCTGGGGGACACAAGTACACCGATAAACTCATCTTT. As protein: CACDTLRVSGGHKYTDKLIF. This chain joins TRDV2 and TRDJ1; the match to TRDD3 covers 8 bases. Germline trimming cut 0 bases from V and 0 bases from J; bases unmatched to any gene: 17. Germline CDR1 and CDR2: GEAIGNYY and EKD. This CDR3 contains 20 residues.

This clone rates as medium-sized. The V call is TRDV1, the J call TRDJ1; D ambiguous. V lost 7 bases, J lost 0 bases, and 6 bases lay in between. CDR3 size: 12 residues. Germline V gene data show CDR1 as TSWWSYY and CDR2 as QGS. Written as DNA, the CDR3 is TGTGCTCTTGACTACTACACCGATAAACTCATCTTT. Amino acid sequence: CALDYYTDKLIF.

In its sample, this clone was seen many times. The chain carries TRDV2 and TRDJ1; possible D gene TRDD2, 5 bases. Germline assignment: CDR1 GEAIGNYY and CDR2 EKD. The CDR3 consists of 14 residues. The V and J ends lost 3 bases and 3 bases respectively, with 13 bases between them. The CDR3 DNA follows: TGTGCCTGTGACCCCCTACGCCGTGCCGATAAACTCATCTTT. It is translated as CACDPLRRADKLIF.

This clone was detected only a few times. The protein TCRdb gives is from a much larger clone and does not agree with this DNA's translation at residue 12, likely a read error; the protein shown here comes from the DNA. This rearrangement joins TRDV2 to TRDJ3, with 11 bases aligning to TRDD3. The CDR3 is 19 amino acids. V lost 0 bases and J lost 7; bases outside the gene matches: 10. CDR1 is GEAIGNYY and CDR2 is EKD in the germline V gene. CDR3 nucleotide sequence: TGTGCCTGTGACACCGTAATGGGGGATACGCTTTGCGACACCCGACAGATGTTTTTC. It codes for CACDTVMGDTLCDTRQMFF.

The chain uses TRAV29/DV5 and TRDJ1; 9 nucleotides align to TRDD3. Matching the DNA to germline supplied the J gene, which TCRdb does not give. The CDR3 runs 17 residues. Unmatched junction bases numbered 17, after V lost 0 bases and J lost 8 bases. Germline assignment: CDR1 NSMFDY and CDR2 ISSIKDK. The CDR3 bases are TGTGCAGCAAGCGGAACCCTCCTACCAGTACTGGGGGAGAAACTCATCTTT. Translating it yields CAASGTLLPVLGEKLIF.

This clone was observed a handful of times. The protein given by TCRdb reflects a much larger clone and differs at residue 4 from this DNA's translation, likely from a read error; the protein shown is the DNA's translation. The chain uses TRDV2 and TRDJ1; 11 nucleotides match TRDD3. This CDR3 has 17 residues. From germline, CDR1 is GEAIGNYY and CDR2 EKD. CDR3 coding DNA: TGTGCCTGTTACACCGTTGGGGGATACGCTGGGACCGATAAACTCATCTTT. Encoded protein: CACYTVGGYAGTDKLIF.